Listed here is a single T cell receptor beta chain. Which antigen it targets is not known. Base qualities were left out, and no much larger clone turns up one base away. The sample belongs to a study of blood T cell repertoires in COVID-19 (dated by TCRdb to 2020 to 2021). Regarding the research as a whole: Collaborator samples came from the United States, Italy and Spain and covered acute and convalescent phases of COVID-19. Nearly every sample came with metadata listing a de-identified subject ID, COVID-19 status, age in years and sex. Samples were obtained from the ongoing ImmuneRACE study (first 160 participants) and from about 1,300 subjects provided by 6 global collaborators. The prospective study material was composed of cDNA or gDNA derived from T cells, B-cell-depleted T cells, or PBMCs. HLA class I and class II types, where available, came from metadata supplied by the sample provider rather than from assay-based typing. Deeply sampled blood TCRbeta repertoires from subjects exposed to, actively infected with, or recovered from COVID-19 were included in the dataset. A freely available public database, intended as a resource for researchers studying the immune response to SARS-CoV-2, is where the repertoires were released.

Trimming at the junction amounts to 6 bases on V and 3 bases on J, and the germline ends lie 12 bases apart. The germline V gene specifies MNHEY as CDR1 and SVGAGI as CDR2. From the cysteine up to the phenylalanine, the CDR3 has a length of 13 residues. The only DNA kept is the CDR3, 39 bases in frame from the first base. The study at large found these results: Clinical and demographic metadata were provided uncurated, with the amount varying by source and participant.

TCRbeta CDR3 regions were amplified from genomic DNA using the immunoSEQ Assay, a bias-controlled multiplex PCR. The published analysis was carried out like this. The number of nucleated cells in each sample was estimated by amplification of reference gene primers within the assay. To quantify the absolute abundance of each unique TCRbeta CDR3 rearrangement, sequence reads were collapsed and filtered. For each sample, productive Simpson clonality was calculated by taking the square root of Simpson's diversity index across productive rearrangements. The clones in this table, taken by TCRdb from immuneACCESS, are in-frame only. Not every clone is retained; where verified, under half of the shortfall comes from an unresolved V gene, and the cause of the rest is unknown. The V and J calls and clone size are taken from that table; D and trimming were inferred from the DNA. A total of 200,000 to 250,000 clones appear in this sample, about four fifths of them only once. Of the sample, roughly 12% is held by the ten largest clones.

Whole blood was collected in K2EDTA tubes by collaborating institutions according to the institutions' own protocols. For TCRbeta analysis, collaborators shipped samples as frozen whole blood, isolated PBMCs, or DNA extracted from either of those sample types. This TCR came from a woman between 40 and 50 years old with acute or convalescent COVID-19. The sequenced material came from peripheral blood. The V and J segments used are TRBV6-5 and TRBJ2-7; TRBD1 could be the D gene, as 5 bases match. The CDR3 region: CASSNRRDYEQYF. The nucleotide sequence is TGTGCCAGCAGCAACAGGAGAGACTACGAGCAGTACTTC.